This TCR beta chain was obtained from a study of blood T cell repertoires in COVID-19. Study information: Sample material is recorded as cDNA or gDNA derived from T cells, B-cell-depleted T cells, or PBMCs.

Recruited during active infection, patients (from Seattle) were subsequently followed longitudinally. The count of this clone is one. V shed 4 bases, J shed 6 bases, and the junction held 8 bases outside the gene matches. This CDR3 has 15 amino acids. Germline-derived CDR1 and CDR2 are SGHRS and YFSETQ. Sequenced by immunoSEQ multiplex PCR; TCRdb stores in-frame clones only, minus some. The sample has 430,000 or so clones; over 85% are singletons. Sequenced: peripheral blood. This sequence joins TRBV5-1 and TRBJ2-2; 8 nucleotides match TRBD1. This sequence was found in a young man with COVID-19, enrolled during active disease. The DNA of the CDR3 is TGCGCCAGCAGCGATCAGGGGGCTGTATCCGGGGAGCTGTTTTTT. Translating gives CASSDQGAVSGELFF.